This T cell receptor (beta chain) is from a study of cytotoxic CD8 clonotypes in ibrutinib-treated CLL (dated by TCRdb to about 2021). Regarding the complete study: In this cohort, around 15 patients were treatment-naive and about ten were relapsed/refractory, while around 18 had unmutated IGHV. Responses were partial in some 24 patients and complete in 2; after median 68 months follow-up, some 15 stayed in remission and some twelve progressed. Response samples were taken after a median of 12 months on treatment, ranging from about 6 to 40 months. Samples averaged approximately 260,000 productive templates and 90,000 to 100,000 productive rearrangements. Of the roughly 86 participants in the trial, approximately 25 had longitudinal samples available. Cryopreserved peripheral blood mononuclear cells were collected at three points: before therapy, at response, and at either sustained remission or disease progression. Every sample from remission and from progressive disease was obtained while the patients were still on ibrutinib.

The time point tag for this specimen amounts to: roughly 2 years on ibrutinib. For TCR beta library preparation, 1.5 to 2 micrograms of genomic DNA were isolated from cryopreserved PBMCs. High-throughput TCR beta sequencing was performed on longitudinal blood samples from CLL patients receiving ibrutinib monotherapy. The patients took part in an open-label, single-center phase 2 trial of ibrutinib monotherapy. The full study reports these points: Lymph node repertoires were not examined, and the timing of sampling was not matched between patients in sustained remission and those whose disease progressed. Clonality rose at ibrutinib response, remained stable during sustained remission, and dropped back toward baseline at progression. Public clonotypes were found to be uncommon and were observed to contract or remain stable during treatment; the increase in clonality was shown to reflect expansion of private clonotypes at ibrutinib response. Baseline clonality was found to be higher than that of age-matched healthy donors and was strongly correlated with circulating CD8+ T-cell counts.

V and J lose 2 bases and 0 bases, and a span of 8 bases separates them. Reading from cysteine to phenylalanine, the CDR3 counts 14 amino acids. The kept DNA is CDR3 alone, 42 bases in frame from the first base. From a lookup of the germline V gene, CDR1 and CDR2 are SGHRS and YFSETQ. On a MiSeq, deep resolution sequencing aimed for a depth between 1 in 1 million and 1 in 200,000 T cells, with each clonotype covered roughly 10x on average. The immunoSEQ hsTCRB Kit was used to generate the TCR beta libraries. Under the source paper's analysis protocol: Data were analyzed with ImmunoSEQ Data Assistant and ImmunoSEQ Analyzer, with V, D and J genes assigned per IMGT definitions. Clonality, with values ranging from 0 to 1, was calculated as one minus the normalized Shannon entropy of productive rearrangement frequencies. Only overrepresented clonotypes making up at least 0.05% of the repertoire of each patient were included in the public clonotype analysis. More than ten age-matched healthy donor repertoires from immuneACCESS were used as controls for clonality. Here the immuneACCESS table is served through TCRdb, limited to in-frame sequences with V and J called. Missing clones are a known gap in these copies; in checked studies unresolved V genes cover under half, and the rest lacks a known reason. V, J and clone size were drawn from that table, and D and trimming were deduced from the DNA. For this sample there are more than 200,000 clones; 70% appear just once. The ten largest clones capture 15% of the sample.

In its sample, this clone was seen a few times. Its recognized antigen is unknown. No much larger clone is present one base from it, and per-base qualities are unavailable. The TCR comes from a human donor with chronic lymphocytic leukemia. Material: PBMCs, obtained after 24 months of ibrutinib treatment. Recombination joined TRBV5-1 with TRBJ2-5; the best D guess is TRBD1, with 5 bases matching. The CDR3 protein sequence reads: CASSFQGYQETQYF. The DNA sequence reads TGCGCCAGCAGCTTTCAGGGCTACCAAGAGACCCAGTACTTC. Reference TRBV5-1 and TRBJ2-5 proteins supply the regions before and after the CDR3; the full variable domain is: KAGVTQTPRYLIKTRGQQVTLSCSPISGHRSVSWYQQTPGQGLQFLFEYFSETQRNKGNFPGRFSGRQFSNSRSEMNVSTLELGDSALYLCASSFQGYQETQYFGPGTRLLVL.